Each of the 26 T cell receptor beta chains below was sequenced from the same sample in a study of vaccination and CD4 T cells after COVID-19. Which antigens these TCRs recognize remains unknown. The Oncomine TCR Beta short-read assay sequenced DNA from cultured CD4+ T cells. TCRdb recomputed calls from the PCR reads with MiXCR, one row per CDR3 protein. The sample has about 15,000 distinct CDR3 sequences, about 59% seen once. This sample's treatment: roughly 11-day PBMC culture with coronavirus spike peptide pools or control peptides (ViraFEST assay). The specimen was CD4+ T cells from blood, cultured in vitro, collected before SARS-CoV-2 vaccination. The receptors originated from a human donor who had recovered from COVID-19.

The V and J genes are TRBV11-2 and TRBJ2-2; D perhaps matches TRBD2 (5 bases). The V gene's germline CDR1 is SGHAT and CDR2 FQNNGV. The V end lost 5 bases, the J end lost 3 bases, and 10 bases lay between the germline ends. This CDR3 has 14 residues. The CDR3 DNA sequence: TGTGCCAGCAGCGAAACTAGGGACACCGGGGAGCTGTTTTTT. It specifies CASSETRDTGELFF.

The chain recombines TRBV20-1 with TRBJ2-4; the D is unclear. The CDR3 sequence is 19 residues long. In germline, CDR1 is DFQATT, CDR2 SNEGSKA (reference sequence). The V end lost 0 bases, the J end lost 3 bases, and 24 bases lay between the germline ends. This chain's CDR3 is CSARESAAIVGLGKNIQYF. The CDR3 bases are TGCAGTGCTAGAGAATCGGCAGCAATAGTCGGTTTGGGCAAAAACATTCAGTACTTC.

CDR3 protein: CATSDPSVNQETQYF. The CDR3 region has the DNA TGTGCCACCAGTGACCCTAGCGTAAACCAAGAGACCCAGTACTTC. The V gene is TRBV24-1, the J gene TRBJ2-5, with a weak D call TRBD2 (6 bases). The V gene's germline CDR1 is KGHDR and CDR2 SFDVKD. The CDR3 runs to 15 residues. Trimming cost V 4 bases and J 0 bases, with 11 bases left between them.

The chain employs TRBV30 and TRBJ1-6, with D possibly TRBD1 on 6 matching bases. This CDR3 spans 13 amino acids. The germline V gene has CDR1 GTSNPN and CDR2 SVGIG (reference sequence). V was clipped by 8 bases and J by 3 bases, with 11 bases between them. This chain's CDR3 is CAARTDYNSPLHF. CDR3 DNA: TGTGCCGCGCGGACAGACTATAATTCACCCCTCCACTTT. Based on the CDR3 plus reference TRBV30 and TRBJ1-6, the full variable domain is SQTIHQWPATLVQPVGSPLSLECTVEGTSNPNLYWYRQAAGRGLQLLFYSVGIGQISSEVPQNLSASRPQDRQFILSSKKLLLSDSGFYLCAARTDYNSPLHFGNGTRLTVT.

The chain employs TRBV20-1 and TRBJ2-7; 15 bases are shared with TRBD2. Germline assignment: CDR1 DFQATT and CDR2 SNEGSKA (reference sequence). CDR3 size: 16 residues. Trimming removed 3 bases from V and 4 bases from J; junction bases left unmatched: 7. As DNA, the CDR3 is TGCAGTGCTAGGGGGACTAGCGGGAGGCTGGGGTACGAGCAGTACTTC. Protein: CSARGTSGRLGYEQYF.

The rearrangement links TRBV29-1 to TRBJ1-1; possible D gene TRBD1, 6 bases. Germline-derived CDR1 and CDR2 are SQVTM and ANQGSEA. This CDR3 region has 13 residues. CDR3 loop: CTITGHLNTEAFF. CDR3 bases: TGCACCATCACGGGACATCTGAACACTGAAGCTTTCTTT. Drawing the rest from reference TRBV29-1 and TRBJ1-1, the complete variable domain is SAVISQKPSRDICQRGTSLTIQCQVDSQVTMMFWYRQQPGQSLTLIATANQGSEATYESGFVIDKFPISRPNLTFSTLTVSNMSPEDSSIYLCTITGHLNTEAFFGQGTRLTVV.

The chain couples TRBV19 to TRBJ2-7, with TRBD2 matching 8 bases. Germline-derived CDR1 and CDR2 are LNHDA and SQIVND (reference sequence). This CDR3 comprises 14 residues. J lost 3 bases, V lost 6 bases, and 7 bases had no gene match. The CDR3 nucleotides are TGTGCCAGTAGCCGGGGGGGCGAATACTACGAGCAGTACTTC. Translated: CASSRGGEYYEQYF.

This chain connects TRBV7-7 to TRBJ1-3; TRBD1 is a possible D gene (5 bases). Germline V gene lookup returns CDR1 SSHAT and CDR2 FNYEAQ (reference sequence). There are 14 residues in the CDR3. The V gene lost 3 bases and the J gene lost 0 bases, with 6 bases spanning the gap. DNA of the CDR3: TGTGCCAGCAGCTTGACAGCCTCTGGAAACACCATATATTTT. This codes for CASSLTASGNTIYF.

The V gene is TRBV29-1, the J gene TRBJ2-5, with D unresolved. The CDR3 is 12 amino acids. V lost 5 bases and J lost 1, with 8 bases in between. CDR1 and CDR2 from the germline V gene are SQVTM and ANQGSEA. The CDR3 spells CSVYSIQETQYF. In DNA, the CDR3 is TGCAGCGTTTACAGCATCCAAGAGACCCAGTACTTC. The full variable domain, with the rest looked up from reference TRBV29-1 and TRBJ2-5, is SAVISQKPSRDICQRGTSLTIQCQVDSQVTMMFWYRQQPGQSLTLIATANQGSEATYESGFVIDKFPISRPNLTFSTLTVSNMSPEDSSIYLCSVYSIQETQYFGPGTRLLVL.

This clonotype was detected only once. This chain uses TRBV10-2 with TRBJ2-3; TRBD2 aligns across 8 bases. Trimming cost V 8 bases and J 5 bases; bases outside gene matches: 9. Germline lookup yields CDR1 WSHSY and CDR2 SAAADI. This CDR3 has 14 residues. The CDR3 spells CASGPTGGRDTQYF. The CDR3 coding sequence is TGCGCCAGCGGCCCGACGGGAGGGAGAGATACGCAGTATTTT.

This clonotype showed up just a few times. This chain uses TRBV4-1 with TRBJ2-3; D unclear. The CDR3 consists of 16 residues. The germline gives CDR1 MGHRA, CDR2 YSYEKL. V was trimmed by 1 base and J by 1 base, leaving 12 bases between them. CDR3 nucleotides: TGCGCCAGCAGCCAAGGAATGGGTTTGGGCACAGATACGCAGTATTTT. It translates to CASSQGMGLGTDTQYF.

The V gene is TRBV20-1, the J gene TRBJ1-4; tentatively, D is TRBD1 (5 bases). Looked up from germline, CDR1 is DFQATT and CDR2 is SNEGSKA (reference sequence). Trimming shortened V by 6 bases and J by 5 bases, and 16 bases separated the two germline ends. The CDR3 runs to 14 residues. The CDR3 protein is CSATPAGGNEKLFF. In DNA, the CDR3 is TGCAGTGCCACCCCTGCGGGGGGGAATGAAAAACTGTTTTTT.

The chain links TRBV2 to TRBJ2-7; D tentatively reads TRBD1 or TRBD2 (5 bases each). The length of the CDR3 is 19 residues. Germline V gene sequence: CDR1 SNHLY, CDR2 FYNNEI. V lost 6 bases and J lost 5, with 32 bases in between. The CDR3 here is CASSKRTIGPGGRNHEQYF. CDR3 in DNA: TGTGCCAGCAGCAAAAGAACCATTGGCCCTGGGGGAAGGAACCACGAGCAGTACTTC. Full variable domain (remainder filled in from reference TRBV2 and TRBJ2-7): EPEVTQTPSHQVTQMGQEVILRCVPISNHLYFYWYRQILGQKVEFLVSFYNNEISEKSEIFDDQFSVERPDGSNFTLKIRSTKLEDSAMYFCASSKRTIGPGGRNHEQYFGPGTRLTVT.

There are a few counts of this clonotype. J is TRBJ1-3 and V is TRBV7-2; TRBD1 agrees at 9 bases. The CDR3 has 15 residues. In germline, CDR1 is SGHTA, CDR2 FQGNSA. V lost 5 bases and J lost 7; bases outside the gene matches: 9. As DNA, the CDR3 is TGTGCCAGCAGCACCACAGGGGGCTTTTGGAACACCATATATTTT. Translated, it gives CASSTTGGFWNTIYF.

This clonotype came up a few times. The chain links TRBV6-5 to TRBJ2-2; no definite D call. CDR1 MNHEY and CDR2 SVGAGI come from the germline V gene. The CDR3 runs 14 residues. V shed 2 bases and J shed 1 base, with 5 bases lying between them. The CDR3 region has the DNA TGTGCCAGCAGTTACAAACTGAACACCGGGGAGCTGTTTTTT. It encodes CASSYKLNTGELFF.

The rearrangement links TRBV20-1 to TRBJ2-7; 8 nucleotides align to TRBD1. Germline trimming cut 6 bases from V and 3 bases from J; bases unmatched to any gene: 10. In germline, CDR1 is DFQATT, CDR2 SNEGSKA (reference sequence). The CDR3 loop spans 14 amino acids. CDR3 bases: TGCAGTGCCAGATTGGGACAGGTCGGCTACGAGCAGTACTTC. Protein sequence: CSARLGQVGYEQYF.

The CDR3 is CSANRDNRGYTF. In nucleotides, the CDR3 is TGCAGTGCCAACCGGGACAACCGTGGCTACACCTTC. This chain connects TRBV20-1 to TRBJ1-2; possibly TRBD1 for D (6 bases). CDR1 and CDR2 (germline): DFQATT, SNEGSKA (reference sequence). The CDR3 loop spans 12 amino acids. Trimming cost V 6 bases and J 7 bases, with 15 bases left between them.

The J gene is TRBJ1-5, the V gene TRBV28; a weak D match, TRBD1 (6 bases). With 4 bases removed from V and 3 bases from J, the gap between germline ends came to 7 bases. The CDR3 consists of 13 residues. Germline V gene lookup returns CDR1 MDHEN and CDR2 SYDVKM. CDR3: CASSSGANQPQHF. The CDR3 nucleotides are TGTGCCAGCAGTTCAGGGGCCAATCAGCCCCAGCATTTT.

The CDR3 DNA is TGTGCCAGCAGCCAATTCGGGACTCAAACAACCGGGGAGCTGTTTTTT. Translation: CASSQFGTQTTGELFF. The chain links TRBV7-6 to TRBJ2-2; D may be TRBD2 (6 bases). CDR3 size: 16 residues. V was clipped by 5 bases and J by 5 bases, with 18 bases between them. Looked up from germline, CDR1 is SGHVS and CDR2 is FNYEAQ.

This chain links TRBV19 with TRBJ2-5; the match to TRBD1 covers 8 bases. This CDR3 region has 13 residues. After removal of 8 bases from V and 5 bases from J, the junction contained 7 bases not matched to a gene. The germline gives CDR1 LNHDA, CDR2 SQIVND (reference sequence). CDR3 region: CASGQGREETQYF. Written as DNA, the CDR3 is TGTGCCAGTGGACAGGGCCGGGAGGAGACCCAGTACTTC.

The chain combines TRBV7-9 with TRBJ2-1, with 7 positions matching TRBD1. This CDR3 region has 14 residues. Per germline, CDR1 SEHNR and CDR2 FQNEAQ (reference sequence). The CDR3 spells CATTGTRSGHEQFF. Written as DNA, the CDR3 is TGTGCAACGACAGGGACCCGAAGCGGACATGAGCAGTTCTTC. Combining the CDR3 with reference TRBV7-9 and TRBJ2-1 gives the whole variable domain DTGVSQNPRHKITKRGQNVTFRCDPISEHNRLYWYRQTLGQGPEFLTYFQNEAQLEKSRLLSDRFSAERPKGSFSTLEIQRTEQGDSAMYLCATTGTRSGHEQFFGPGTRLTVL.

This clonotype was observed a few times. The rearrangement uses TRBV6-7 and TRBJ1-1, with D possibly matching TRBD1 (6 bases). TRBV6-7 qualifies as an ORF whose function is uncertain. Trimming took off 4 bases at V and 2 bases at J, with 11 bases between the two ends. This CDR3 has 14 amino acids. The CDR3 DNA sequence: TGTGCCAGCAGTTTCCGCAGGGGAAACACTGAAGCTTTCTTT. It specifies CASSFRRGNTEAFF.

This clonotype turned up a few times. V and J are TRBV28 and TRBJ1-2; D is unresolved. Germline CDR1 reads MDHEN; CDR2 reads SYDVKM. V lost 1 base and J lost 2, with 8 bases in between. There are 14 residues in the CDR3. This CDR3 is CASSLFSQNYGYTF. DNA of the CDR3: TGTGCCAGCAGTTTATTTTCGCAGAACTATGGCTACACCTTC.

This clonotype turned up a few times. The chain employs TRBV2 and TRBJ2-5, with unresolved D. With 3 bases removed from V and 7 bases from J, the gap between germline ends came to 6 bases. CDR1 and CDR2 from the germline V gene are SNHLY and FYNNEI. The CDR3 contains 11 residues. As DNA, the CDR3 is TGTGCCAGCAGTGATACGGGGACCCAGTACTTC. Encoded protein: CASSDTGTQYF. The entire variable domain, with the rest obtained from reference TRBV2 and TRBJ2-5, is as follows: EPEVTQTPSHQVTQMGQEVILRCVPISNHLYFYWYRQILGQKVEFLVSFYNNEISEKSEIFDDQFSVERPDGSNFTLKIRSTKLEDSAMYFCASSDTGTQYFGPGTRLLVL.

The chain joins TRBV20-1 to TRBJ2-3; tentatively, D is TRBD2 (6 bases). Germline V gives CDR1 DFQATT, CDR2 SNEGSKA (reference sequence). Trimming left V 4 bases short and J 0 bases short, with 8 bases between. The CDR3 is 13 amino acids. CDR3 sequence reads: CSAILASTDTQYF. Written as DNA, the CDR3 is TGCAGTGCTATTCTAGCGAGCACAGATACGCAGTATTTT.

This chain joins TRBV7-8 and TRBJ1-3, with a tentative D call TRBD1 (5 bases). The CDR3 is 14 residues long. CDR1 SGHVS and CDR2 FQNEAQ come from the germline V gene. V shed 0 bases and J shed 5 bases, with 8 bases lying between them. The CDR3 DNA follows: TGTGCCAGCAGCTTAGCGAACAGGAGAAACACCATATATTTT. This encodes CASSLANRRNTIYF.